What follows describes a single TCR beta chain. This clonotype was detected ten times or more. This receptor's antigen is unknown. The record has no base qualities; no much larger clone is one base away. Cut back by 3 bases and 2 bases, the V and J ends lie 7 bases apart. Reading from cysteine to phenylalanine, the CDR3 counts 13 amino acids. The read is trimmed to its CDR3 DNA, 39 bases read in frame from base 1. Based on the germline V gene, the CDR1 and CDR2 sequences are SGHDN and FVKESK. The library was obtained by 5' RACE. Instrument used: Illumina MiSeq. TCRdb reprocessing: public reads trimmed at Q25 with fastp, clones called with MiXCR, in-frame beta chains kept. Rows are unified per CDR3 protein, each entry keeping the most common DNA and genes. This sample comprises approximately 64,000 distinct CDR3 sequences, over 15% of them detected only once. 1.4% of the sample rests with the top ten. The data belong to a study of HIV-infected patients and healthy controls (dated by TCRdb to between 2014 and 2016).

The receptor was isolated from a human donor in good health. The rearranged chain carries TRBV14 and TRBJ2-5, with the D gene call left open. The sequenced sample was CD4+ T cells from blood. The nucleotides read TGTGCCAGCAGCCAGTCGAGACAAGAGACCCAGTACTTC. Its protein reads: CASSQSRQETQYF.